These 24 T cell receptor beta chains share one sample of origin, sequenced in a study of T-cell reconstitution after alpha-beta-depleted transplantation in children. TCRbeta library construction was performed incorporating unique molecular identifiers. TCRdb processed the PCR reads anew with MiXCR; each CDR3 protein has one entry. The sample consists of about 210,000 distinct CDR3 sequences, under 20% of them appearing once. The starting material was PBMCs, mostly from graft donor cells, obtained 360 days after TCRalphabeta/CD19-depleted stem cell transplant. Receptor source: a male patient between 2 and 15 years old who had a stem cell transplant for acute lymphoblastic leukemia, so the T cells may come from the graft donor.

This clonotype was counted only a few times. This sequence joins TRBV6-5 and TRBJ1-2, with D perhaps TRBD1 (5 bases). The CDR3 sequence is 17 residues long. Trimming removed 0 bases from V and 0 bases from J, with 14 bases in between. Germline V gives CDR1 MNHEY, CDR2 SVGAGI. The CDR3 DNA follows: TGTGCCAGCAGTTACTCGGCCACAAGAGGGGCTAACTATGGCTACACCTTC. The encoded protein is CASSYSATRGANYGYTF.

This clonotype has just a few counts. The V call is TRBV7-8, the J call TRBJ2-7, with a possible D match to TRBD2 (5 bases). V was cut by 0 bases and J by 2 bases, with 8 bases left in between. CDR1 SGHVS and CDR2 FQNEAQ come from the germline V gene. CDR3 length: 14 amino acids. The CDR3 loop reads CASSLAGMAYEQYF. DNA of the CDR3: TGTGCCAGCAGCTTAGCCGGGATGGCCTACGAGCAGTACTTC. The variable domain in full, completed from reference TRBV7-8 and TRBJ2-7, reads GAGVSQSPRYKVAKRGQDVALRCDPISGHVSLFWYQQALGQGPEFLTYFQNEAQLDKSGLPSDRFFAERPEGSVSTLKIQRTQQEDSAVYLCASSLAGMAYEQYFGPGTRLTVT.

V gene TRBV29-1 combines with J gene TRBJ2-7; 9 positions agree with TRBD1. Trimming cost V 4 bases and J 6 bases; bases outside gene matches: 7. From germline, CDR1 is SQVTM and CDR2 ANQGSEA. This CDR3 is 13 amino acids long. Written as DNA, the CDR3 is TGCAGCGTTGTGGGACAGGGTTATTCCGAGCAGTACTTC. It translates to CSVVGQGYSEQYF.

This clonotype was seen more than once but under ten times. The V gene is TRBV29-1, the J gene TRBJ2-7; TRBD1 agrees at 9 bases. Trimming at V came to 5 bases and at J to 4 bases, leaving 9 bases not matched to a gene. Looked up from germline, CDR1 is SQVTM and CDR2 is ANQGSEA. The CDR3 is 14 amino acids. CDR3 sequence: CSVLLQGAYYEQYF. The CDR3 DNA reads TGCAGCGTTTTACTACAGGGGGCATATTACGAGCAGTACTTC.

This clonotype was seen a few times. The chain links TRBV7-2 to TRBJ2-3, with 8 bases that match TRBD1. The CDR3 consists of 13 residues. In germline, CDR1 is SGHTA, CDR2 FQGNSA. V lost 5 bases to trimming and J lost 11 bases; unmatched junction nucleotides: 9. The CDR3 DNA sequence: TGTGCCAGCAGCCCCCCCGACAGGGGCAAGCAGTATTTT. Its protein is CASSPPDRGKQYF.

The chain combines TRBV21-1 with TRBJ2-6; the table gives TRBD1 as D, unverified against the DNA. TRBV21-1 is classified as a pseudogene. The length of the CDR3 is 18 residues. CDR3 sequence: CASSENRDRLSGANVLTF. The CDR3 DNA reads as TGTGCCAGCAGCGAAAACCGGGACAGGTTATCTGGGGCCAACGTCCTGACTTTC.

This clonotype was counted only a few times. This chain links TRBV6-5 with TRBJ2-7; possible D gene TRBD2, 5 bases. V shed 0 bases and J shed 3 bases, with 9 bases lying between them. The germline CDR1 and CDR2 sequences are MNHEY and SVGAGI. The CDR3 extends over 14 amino acids. The CDR3 DNA sequence: TGTGCCAGCAGTTACTCGTTACGGGACTACGAGCAGTACTTC. Encoded protein: CASSYSLRDYEQYF.

This clonotype was detected many times. V is TRBV10-3 and J is TRBJ2-2, with 7 bases lining up with TRBD1. V shed 6 bases, J shed 3 bases, and the junction held 4 bases outside the gene matches. This CDR3 is 14 amino acids long. CDR1 ENHRY and CDR2 SYGVKD come from the germline V gene. The CDR3 region is CAISKQGDTGELFF. For the CDR3, the DNA is TGTGCCATCAGCAAGCAGGGGGACACCGGGGAGCTGTTTTTT.

This clonotype appeared many times. The rearrangement joins TRBV7-2 to TRBJ2-6, with D hard to call. The germline gives CDR1 SGHTA, CDR2 FQGNSA. There are 13 residues in the CDR3. The V gene lost 3 bases and the J gene lost 2 bases, with 2 bases spanning the gap. CDR3 sequence: CASSFTGANVLTF. In nucleotides, the CDR3 is TGTGCCAGCAGCTTTACTGGGGCCAACGTCCTGACTTTC.

V and J are TRBV6-5 and TRBJ2-2, with TRBD2 identical over 10 bases. V dropped 4 bases and J dropped 6; count of bases not matched to a gene: 5. This CDR3 contains 15 residues. Germline CDR1 is MNHEY and CDR2 is SVGAGI. DNA for the CDR3: TGTGCCAGCAGTTTGTTAGCGGGGGGCCCCGGGGAGCTGTTTTTT. Amino acids: CASSLLAGGPGELFF.

This clonotype was recorded a few times. V and J are TRBV7-8 and TRBJ2-5, with 8 bases identical to TRBD1. V shed 5 bases and J 3 bases; nucleotides not matched to a gene: 5. The CDR3 has 14 amino acids. The germline gives CDR1 SGHVS, CDR2 FQNEAQ. DNA of the CDR3: TGTGCCAGCAGCGAAGGACAGGGTGAAGAGACCCAGTACTTC. This encodes CASSEGQGEETQYF.

This clonotype has just a few counts. V and J are TRBV5-8 and TRBJ1-5; D is perhaps TRBD1 (5 bases). The CDR3 is 16 residues long. Trimming removed 0 bases at V and 1 base at J, with 11 bases between. Looked up from germline, CDR1 is SGHTS and CDR2 is YDEGEE. In DNA, the CDR3 is TGTGCCAGCAGCTTGGGGCAGGGCAAGAGCAATCAGCCCCAGCATTTT. Encoded protein: CASSLGQGKSNQPQHF.

The chain links TRBV28 to TRBJ2-1; 9 bases are a match to TRBD2. Unmatched junction bases numbered 13, after V lost 2 bases and J lost 8 bases. Germline V CDR1 and CDR2: MDHEN, SYDVKM. CDR3 length: 17 amino acids. The CDR3 spells CASSLTAGGDLGDEQFF. Here the CDR3 DNA reads TGTGCCAGCAGTTTAACAGCGGGGGGTGATTTAGGCGATGAGCAGTTCTTC.

This clonotype was seen a handful of times. The V gene is TRBV7-2, the J gene TRBJ1-1; possible D gene TRBD1, 6 bases. Per the germline V gene, CDR1 is SGHTA and CDR2 is FQGNSA. There are 17 residues in the CDR3. V lost 5 bases and J 6 bases, leaving 25 bases between the germline ends. CDR3 sequence reads: CASSPAVRGSFEAEAFF. CDR3 sequence (DNA): TGTGCCAGCAGCCCCGCGGTCAGGGGTTCGTTTGAGGCTGAAGCTTTCTTT.

This clonotype was seen a handful of times. This sequence joins TRBV29-1 and TRBJ1-2, with 9 bases aligning to TRBD1. The V and J ends lost 6 bases and 13 bases, in that order; junction bases with no gene match: 9. Germline CDR1 SQVTM, CDR2 ANQGSEA. The CDR3 sequence is 11 residues long. In DNA form, the CDR3 reads TGCAGCGTGCCCGGACAGGGGCCTCTCACCTTC. Amino acid sequence: CSVPGQGPLTF.

The rearrangement joins TRBV4-3 to TRBJ2-7; 8 bases map to TRBD1. V shed 0 bases and J 3 bases; nucleotides not matched to a gene: 4. CDR1 is LGHNA, CDR2 YSLEER, per germline. The CDR3 covers 15 residues. As DNA, the CDR3 is TGCGCCAGCAGCCAAGAGGGACAGGTCCGCTACGAGCAGTACTTC. Translated, it gives CASSQEGQVRYEQYF.

In this sample, this clonotype turned up a few times. The rearrangement joins TRBV4-2 to TRBJ2-7; D perhaps matches TRBD1 (5 bases). V was trimmed by 2 bases and J by 5 bases, leaving 22 bases between them. The germline V gene encodes CDR1 LGHNA and CDR2 YNFKEQ. CDR3 length: 17 amino acids. This CDR3 is CASSQPYRRQGRDEQYF. DNA of the CDR3: TGTGCCAGCAGCCAACCTTATCGACGTCAGGGTAGGGACGAGCAGTACTTC.

The rearrangement links TRBV6-5 to TRBJ2-2; 7 bases are a match to TRBD2. Losses at the gene ends were 2 bases for V and 4 bases for J; bases not matched to a gene: 10. The germline V gene encodes CDR1 MNHEY and CDR2 SVGAGI. The CDR3 is made up of 17 amino acids. In DNA form, the CDR3 reads TGTGCCAGCAGTTACGATTTTGGCGGGGGTGGCACCGGGGAGCTGTTTTTT. Encoded protein: CASSYDFGGGGTGELFF.

The chain carries TRBV9 and TRBJ2-3; the D call may be TRBD1 or TRBD2 (5 bases each). V lost 0 bases and J 6 bases, leaving 8 bases between the germline ends. The germline V gene encodes CDR1 SGDLS and CDR2 YYNGEE. This CDR3 region has 13 residues. DNA for the CDR3: TGTGCCAGCAGCGTAGGGGGGTTGGATACGCAGTATTTT. It translates to CASSVGGLDTQYF.

The chain joins TRBV4-3 to TRBJ2-4; 10 bases match TRBD2. Trimming removed 1 base from V and 0 bases from J; junction bases left unmatched: 9. From germline, CDR1 is LGHNA and CDR2 YSLEER. CDR3 length: 19 amino acids. The DNA of the CDR3 is TGCGCCAGCAGCCAAGGATGGGTAGCGGGGGGCATAGCCAAAAACATTCAGTACTTC. Residues: CASSQGWVAGGIAKNIQYF.

This clonotype showed up just a few times. The V gene is TRBV6-2 or TRBV6-3, the J gene TRBJ1-6, with 9 bases aligning to TRBD1. V lost 5 bases and J lost 8; bases outside the gene matches: 7. CDR3 size: 15 residues. CDR1 and CDR2 from the germline V gene are MNHEY and SVGEGT. The CDR3 sequence is CASSPIRDRDSPLHF. As DNA, the CDR3 is TGTGCCAGCAGTCCCATCCGGGACAGGGATTCACCCCTCCACTTT.

The rearrangement links TRBV6-1 to TRBJ1-5, with a weak D call TRBD1 (5 bases). V gave up 8 bases and J gave up 6 bases, with 14 bases separating them. The CDR3 runs 13 residues. CDR1 is MNHNS and CDR2 is SASEGT in the germline V gene. CDR3 sequence: CASFSRDGQPQHF. Here the CDR3 DNA reads TGTGCCAGCTTCTCCAGGGACGGTCAGCCCCAGCATTTT.

This clonotype was counted between two and nine times. The gene calls are TRBV29-1 and TRBJ2-7, with a possible D match to TRBD1 (5 bases). The CDR3 has 13 amino acids. The V and J ends lost 7 bases and 2 bases respectively, with 15 bases between them. CDR1 and CDR2 (germline): SQVTM, ANQGSEA. Written as DNA, the CDR3 is TGCAGCGCCGAAGGCAGGGCCCCCTACGAGCAGTACTTC. It is translated as CSAEGRAPYEQYF.

The chain couples TRBV12-3 or TRBV12-4 to TRBJ1-1; the D gene is possibly TRBD1 (6 bases). Trimming removed 5 bases from V and 8 bases from J, with 15 bases in between. The CDR3 is 13 residues long. As DNA, the CDR3 is TGTGCCAGCAGTCCGCCACAGGACAGAGAAGCTTTCTTT. Its translation is CASSPPQDREAFF.